The present entry profiles one TCR beta chain with its context. What it binds is unknown. The sample belongs to a study of response to subunit inactivated influenza vaccine. Study-wide results and caveats: The authors proposed limited new T cell recruitment per seasonal influenza vaccination.

CDR3 length equals 16 residues. Trimming cost V 5 bases and J 3 bases; bases outside gene matches: 7. MiXCR was run by TCRdb on the RT-PCR reads, yielding one entry per CDR3 protein. The sample lists roughly 570,000 distinct CDR3 sequences, roughly 13% occurring once. The chain employs TRBV12-3 or TRBV12-4 and TRBJ1-5; 10 bases align to TRBD1. The sequences come from PBMCs from blood, collected around seven weeks after vaccination. The clonotype originates from a man aged 45 to 65 who received an inactivated influenza vaccine. CDR3 residues: CASSPQDRGVNQPQHF. The CDR3 DNA reads as TGTGCCAGCAGTCCGCAGGACAGGGGGGTCAATCAGCCCCAGCATTTT.